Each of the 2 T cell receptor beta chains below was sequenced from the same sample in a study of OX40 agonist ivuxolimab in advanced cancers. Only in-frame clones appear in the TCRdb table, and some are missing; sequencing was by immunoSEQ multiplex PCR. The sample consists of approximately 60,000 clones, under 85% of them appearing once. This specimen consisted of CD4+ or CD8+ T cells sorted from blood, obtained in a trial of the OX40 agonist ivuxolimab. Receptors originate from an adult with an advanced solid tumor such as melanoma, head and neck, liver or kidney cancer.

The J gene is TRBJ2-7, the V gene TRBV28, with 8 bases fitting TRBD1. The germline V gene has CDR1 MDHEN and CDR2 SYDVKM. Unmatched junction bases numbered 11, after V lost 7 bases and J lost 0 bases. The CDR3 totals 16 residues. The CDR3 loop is CASIPQGAEGSYEQYF. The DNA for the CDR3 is TGTGCCAGCATTCCCCAGGGGGCGGAAGGCTCCTACGAGCAGTACTTC.

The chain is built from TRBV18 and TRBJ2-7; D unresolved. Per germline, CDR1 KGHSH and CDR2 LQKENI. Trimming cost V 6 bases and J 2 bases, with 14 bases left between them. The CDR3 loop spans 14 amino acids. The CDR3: CASSLQTKTYEQYF. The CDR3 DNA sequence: TGTGCCAGCTCCCTACAGACAAAAACCTACGAGCAGTACTTC.